What follows are 16 T cell receptor beta chains derived from one specimen sequenced in a study of blood T cell repertoires in COVID-19 (TCRdb year 2020). Preparation of the library involved the immunoSEQ multiplex PCR assay. The table was pulled from immuneACCESS by TCRdb, which kept in-frame rearrangements only. Such tables lose some clones; where checked, under half of the loss comes from unresolved V genes, and the rest has no known cause. In this sample the table shows around 230,000 clones, approximately 90% of which occur a single time. The ten largest clonotypes hold more than 9% of the sample. Sequenced sample: peripheral blood. The receptors shown here come from a middle-aged man with COVID-19, enrolled during active disease.

This clone was counted between two and nine times. The rearrangement links TRBV15 to TRBJ1-5; TRBD1 aligns across 9 bases. Germline CDR1 and CDR2: LNHNV and YYDKDF (reference sequence). With V trimmed by 5 bases and J by 3 bases, 5 bases remained unmatched. The CDR3 covers 15 residues. The CDR3 region has the DNA TGTGCCACCAGCGGGGGACAGGGATCCAATCAGCCCCAGCATTTT. Translating gives CATSGGQGSNQPQHF.

J is TRBJ2-7 and V is TRBV10-3; no clear D. Germline V gives CDR1 ENHRY, CDR2 SYGVKD. V shed 0 bases and J shed 5 bases, with 5 bases lying between them. The CDR3 has 12 residues. The CDR3 DNA is TGTGCCATCAGTGAGTCTTATGACGAGCAGTACTTC. Translation: CAISESYDEQYF.

The chain links TRBV7-6 to TRBJ1-2; TRBD1 agrees at 10 bases. Per germline, CDR1 SGHVS and CDR2 FNYEAQ. The CDR3 loop spans 16 amino acids. With 5 bases clipped from V and 4 bases from J, the junction kept 10 bases outside the gene matches. The CDR3 is CASSPQRDRGAYGYTF. CDR3 DNA: TGTGCCAGCAGCCCCCAGCGGGACAGGGGAGCCTATGGCTACACCTTC.

V and J are TRBV4-2 and TRBJ1-4; 7 bases match TRBD1. CDR1 LGHNA and CDR2 YNFKEQ come from the germline V gene. V lost 0 bases and J lost 4; bases outside the gene matches: 5. CDR3 size: 16 residues. Written as DNA, the CDR3 is TGTGCCAGCAGCCAAGATACGGGACAGAATAATGAAAAACTGTTTTTT. Its translation: CASSQDTGQNNEKLFF.

V and J are TRBV10-1 and TRBJ2-3, with D uncertain. Germline V gene lookup returns CDR1 WNHNN and CDR2 SYGVQD (reference sequence). The CDR3 is made up of 17 amino acids. The V and J ends lost 0 bases and 0 bases respectively, with 13 bases between them. The CDR3 protein is CASSESIGGTSTDTQYF. The CDR3 DNA reads as TGCGCCAGCAGTGAGTCGATAGGCGGTACTAGCACAGATACGCAGTATTTT.

The chain couples TRBV11-2 to TRBJ1-4; the D gene is possibly TRBD1 (6 bases). CDR1 and CDR2 from the germline V gene are SGHAT and FQNNGV. Trimming took off 0 bases at V and 10 bases at J, with 21 bases between the two ends. The CDR3 extends over 17 amino acids. The CDR3, as DNA: TGTGCCAGCAGCTTAGAGGTAATGGGGGCTATTGGCGGAAAACTGTTTTTT. The encoded protein is CASSLEVMGAIGGKLFF.

The chain employs TRBV5-1 and TRBJ2-1; 12 bases are a match to TRBD2. CDR3 length: 15 amino acids. CDR1 SGHRS and CDR2 YFSETQ come from the germline V gene. The V segment lost 5 bases and the J segment 5 bases; nucleotides outside the gene matches: 5. CDR3 bases: TGCGCCAGCAGAAGACTAGCGGGAGATCACAATGAGCAGTTCTTC. Encoded protein: CASRRLAGDHNEQFF.

The chain carries TRBV15 and TRBJ2-3; D not certain. This CDR3 is 15 amino acids long. The V gene lost 1 base and the J gene lost 1 base, with 9 bases spanning the gap. Germline V gene lookup returns CDR1 LNHNV and CDR2 YYDKDF (reference sequence). The CDR3, as DNA: TGTGCCACCAGCAGAGGAGGTCGGCGCACAGATACGCAGTATTTT. It translates to CATSRGGRRTDTQYF.

V gene TRBV6-6 combines with J gene TRBJ2-5; tentative D call: TRBD1 (5 bases). CDR3 length: 15 residues. The V gene lost 3 bases and the J gene lost 5 bases, with 16 bases spanning the gap. Germline V gene sequence: CDR1 MNHNY, CDR2 SVGAGI (reference sequence). CDR3 sequence reads: CASSYFAGPSETQYF. The CDR3 nucleotides are TGTGCCAGCAGTTATTTCGCAGGGCCCTCTGAGACCCAGTACTTC.

The chain recombines TRBV4-3 with TRBJ1-1; 7 bases align to TRBD1. Looked up from germline, CDR1 is LGHNA and CDR2 is YSLEER. V lost 3 bases to trimming and J lost 4 bases; unmatched junction nucleotides: 8. The CDR3 is 15 amino acids. The CDR3 DNA sequence: TGCGCCAGCAGCCACTCCAGGGGGGTTTTCACTGAAGCTTTCTTT. Residues: CASSHSRGVFTEAFF.

J is TRBJ2-2 and V is TRBV18, with D possibly being TRBD2 (5 bases). The length of the CDR3 is 16 residues. Per germline, CDR1 KGHSH and CDR2 LQKENI. V was clipped by 0 bases and J by 3 bases, with 11 bases between them. Here the CDR3 reads CASSPPYGVDTGELFF. As DNA, the CDR3 is TGTGCCAGCTCACCACCGTACGGGGTGGACACCGGGGAGCTGTTTTTT.

The chain carries TRBV5-1 and TRBJ2-3; TRBD2 matches at 9 bases. V dropped 0 bases and J dropped 5; count of bases not matched to a gene: 4. The CDR3 is 15 residues long. Germline loops: CDR1 SGHRS, CDR2 YFSETQ. The CDR3 region is CASSLVLAGLDTQYF. CDR3 sequence (DNA): TGCGCCAGCAGCTTGGTTCTAGCGGGATTAGATACGCAGTATTTT.

This sequence joins TRBV5-1 and TRBJ2-1; D possibly corresponds to TRBD2 (6 bases). This CDR3 is built from 16 residues. Germline assignment: CDR1 SGHRS and CDR2 YFSETQ. The ends were cut back, 1 base at V and 0 bases at J, with 11 bases in the middle. CDR3 protein: CASSLFPGVSYNEQFF. In DNA, the CDR3 is TGCGCCAGCAGCTTGTTTCCGGGGGTCTCCTACAATGAGCAGTTCTTC.

The rearrangement joins TRBV10-3 to TRBJ2-5, with TRBD2 identical over 13 bases. CDR3 size: 15 residues. Germline V gives CDR1 ENHRY, CDR2 SYGVKD. V was clipped by 5 bases and J by 5 bases; unmatched bases: 5. The CDR3: CAISRLAGGGETQYF. The CDR3 coding sequence is TGTGCCATCAGTCGACTAGCGGGAGGCGGTGAGACCCAGTACTTC.

The J gene is TRBJ2-1, the V gene TRBV9, with TRBD1 matching 8 bases. V was pared by 4 bases and J by 8 bases, with 20 bases of the junction left unmatched. Germline CDR1 is SGDLS and CDR2 is YYNGEE. This CDR3 has 18 amino acids. The CDR3 bases are TGTGCCAGCAGCCCAAAATCACTGACAGGGGAGTCCTGGTATGAGCAGTTCTTC. It translates to CASSPKSLTGESWYEQFF.

In regard to this clone: A clone one base away is much larger, so this may be a read error. V usage is TRBV7-9 and J usage is TRBJ1-6; D remains ambiguous. This CDR3 is built from 14 residues. CDR1 and CDR2 (germline): SEHNR, FQNEAQ (reference sequence). V lost 5 bases and J 6 bases, leaving 11 bases between the germline ends. The CDR3 sequence is CASSQENSNSPLHF. The CDR3 DNA reads TGTGCCAGCAGCCAGGAAAATAGTAATTCACCCCTCCACTTT. The full variable domain, completed using reference TRBV7-9 and TRBJ1-6, is DTGVSQNPRHKITKRGQNVTFRCDPISEHNRLYWYRQTLGQGPEFLTYFQNEAQLEKSRLLSDRFSAERPKGSFSTLEIQRTEQGDSAMYLCASSQENSNSPLHFGNGTRLTVT.